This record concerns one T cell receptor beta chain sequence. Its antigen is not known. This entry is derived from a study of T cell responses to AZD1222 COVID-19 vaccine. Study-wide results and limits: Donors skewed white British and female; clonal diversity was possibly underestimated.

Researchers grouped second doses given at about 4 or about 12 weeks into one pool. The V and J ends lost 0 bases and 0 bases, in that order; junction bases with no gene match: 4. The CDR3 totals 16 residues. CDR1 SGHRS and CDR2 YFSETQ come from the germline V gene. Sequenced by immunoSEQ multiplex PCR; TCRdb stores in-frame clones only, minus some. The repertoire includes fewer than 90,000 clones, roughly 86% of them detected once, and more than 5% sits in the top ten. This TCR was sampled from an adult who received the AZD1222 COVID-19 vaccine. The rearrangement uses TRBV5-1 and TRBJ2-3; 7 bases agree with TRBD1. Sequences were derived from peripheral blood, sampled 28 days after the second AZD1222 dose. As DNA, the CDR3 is TGCGCCAGCAGCTTGGTCGCGACAGGGAGCACAGATACGCAGTATTTT. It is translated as CASSLVATGSTDTQYF.